This T cell receptor beta chain was recovered during a study of shared clonotypes between healthy human individuals (dated by TCRdb to 2018 to 2020). Concerning the study at large: A few men and a couple of women, aged 18 to 49 years, made up the cohort. For each donor, three plates each were used for CD4 naive and CD4 memory, two plates were used for CD8 naive, and one plate was used for CD8 memory. The study deeply sequenced blood TCR repertoires of about 5 healthy adults to estimate repertoire size and the extent of clonotype sharing between individuals. To increase sequencing depth and limit assay-specific biases, TCR repertoire library preparation and sequencing were carried out by different laboratories using diverse techniques. Between about 0.94 and 8.9 billion PBMCs per donor were obtained by leukapheresis.

Here is what the overall study found, with its caveats: Naive subsets generally had larger estimated clonotype richness than memory subsets did. Even with the large sequencing depth, rarefaction of the sorted-subset datasets indicated that sequencing was incomplete. Sampling was restricted to blood, and TCR repertoires in tissue are likely to differ from TCR repertoires in blood. Pairwise subsampling indicated that sequencing depth was expected to affect the degree of clonotype sharing among donors. Because the study included a small number of donors, the genetic and exposure-history diversity represented was limited. Across several donors, around 5.4% of naive CD4, approximately 3.5% of naive CD8, about 2% of memory CD4, and roughly 0.4% of memory CD8 clonotypes were shared. Clonotypes shared by all four sorted-subset donors showed higher generation probabilities than non-shared clonotypes.

About this clone: Its specific antigen is unknown. No base qualities exist here, and no much larger clone lies one base off it.

Using the deep immunoSEQ assay, multiplex PCR amplified TCR CDR3 regions from genomic DNA. Genomic DNA extracted from each cell subset was distributed evenly over all wells of several immunoSEQ 96-well plates, and each plate served as one replicate. For sorted subsets, each replicate PCR was loaded with 150 to 250 ng genomic DNA, equivalent to some 27,000 T cell genomes. Purified libraries were measured with a Qubit 3.0 fluorometer, size-checked on a Bioanalyzer 2100, and measured again with the KAPA Library Quantification kit. Every immunoSEQ 96-well plate was sequenced on a separate single-read 150-cycle Illumina NextSeq 550 flow cell. The study's own analysis went as follows. Because the immunoSEQ output included only junctional sequences and no quality scores, the filtering could not be the same as the filtering used for full-length reads. Sequences were annotated with PyIR, a Python wrapper for IgBLAST v1.9, using IMGT germline references to assign V/J genes and CDR3. Any read was removed if the V/J assignment was weak (E-value above 1e-6), the CDR3 was missing, or the read contained stop codons, out-of-frame junctions, or ambiguous translated residues. A V3J clonotype was defined by an identical inferred V gene, J gene, and CDR3 amino acid sequence. Percentage overlap between repertoires was computed as shared unique clonotypes divided by the size of the smaller repertoire. Repertoire richness was assessed with RTK rarefaction, the Chao1 estimator, and Recon v2.1 estimates of unobserved clonotypes. Generation probabilities for all TCRbeta clonotypes obtained by the gDNA method from several donors were computed using OLGA. TCRdb took this table from immuneACCESS and kept in-frame rearrangements with V and J called. Such tables lack part of the clones; where checked against another copy, unresolved V genes explain under half of the gap, and the rest is unexplained. V and J calls and clone size are as listed in that table; D and trimming were resolved from the DNA. This sample holds about 1 million clones; about 76% were observed only once. The ten largest clonotypes hold approximately 1.5% of the sample.

V and J are trimmed by 6 bases and 0 bases, and the gene matches miss 14 bases of the junction. Spanning cysteine to phenylalanine, the CDR3 consists of 17 amino acids. The kept DNA is CDR3 alone, 51 bases in frame from the first base. CDR1 ENHRY and CDR2 SYGVKD were looked up in the germline V gene. The donors were healthy, HIV-negative adults with no recently reported acute infections or vaccinations. Every donor was a Caucasian adult residing in Nashville, Tennessee, USA. CD4+ T cells were enriched by magnetic negative selection; naive cells were then positively selected on CD45RA, and the negative fraction formed the memory subset. After blood collection by leukapheresis, PBMCs were isolated using Ficoll-Histopaque density gradient centrifugation and then cryopreserved in the vapor phase of liquid nitrogen. Analytical flow cytometry was used to check the purity and quantity of each magnetically sorted T cell population. Each sorted fraction had its genomic DNA isolated and then quantified by UV absorbance on a Nanodrop 2000c.

Sequenced material: memory CD4+ T cells sorted from blood. The sample's cell subset or site label is to be understood as: CD45RA-negative fraction. The chain is encoded by TRBV10-3 joined to TRBJ2-7, with TRBD1 identical over 7 junction bases. This TCR was recovered from a man between 18 and 29 years old in good health. The DNA reads as follows: TGTGCCATCAGGGAAGGGACCGGGACAGCCTCCTCCTACGAGCAGTACTTC. The encoded protein is CAIREGTGTASSYEQYF.